Presented here are 9 T cell receptor beta chains from one specimen sequenced in a study of cytomegalovirus exposure and HLA in healthy donors (dated by TCRdb to about 2017). Receptors were amplified or captured by the immunoSEQ multiplex PCR assay. For the multiplex PCR, a mixture combining 60 forward primers for TCR Vbeta segments and 13 reverse primers for TCR Jbeta segments was used. TCRdb retrieved this table from immuneACCESS and kept in-frame rearrangements only. Not all clones are present; in checked studies, unresolved V genes account for under half, and no reason is known for the remainder. This sample lists around 190,000 clones; around 77% were detected once. Roughly 3% of the sample comes from the top ten. The material sequenced was PBMCs. All receptors come from a woman younger than 45 in good health and CMV-seronegative.

V gene TRBV5-6 combines with J gene TRBJ1-1, with 8 bases matching TRBD1. Per germline, CDR1 SGHDT and CDR2 YYEEEE. With 0 bases clipped from V and 1 base from J, the junction kept 2 bases outside the gene matches. The length of the CDR3 is 15 residues. The CDR3 is CASSLDDRGNTEAFF. The CDR3 coding sequence is TGTGCCAGCAGCTTGGACGACAGGGGGAACACTGAAGCTTTCTTT.

The chain has TRBV7-9 and TRBJ2-4, with D maybe TRBD1 (6 bases). CDR3 length: 16 residues. Germline V gene lookup returns CDR1 SEHNR and CDR2 FQNEAQ (reference sequence). V gave up 4 bases and J gave up 8 bases, with 21 bases separating them. CDR3 nucleotide sequence: TGTGCCAGCAGCTCCGCCCCAACCGAAAACAGGGACATTCAGTACTTC. Translation gives CASSSAPTENRDIQYF.

The chain has TRBV27 and TRBJ2-1; 10 bases are a match to TRBD2. V shed 4 bases, J shed 6 bases, and the junction held 6 bases outside the gene matches. The length of the CDR3 is 15 residues. Germline values: CDR1 MNHEY, CDR2 SMNVEV (reference sequence). This CDR3 reads CASSSPSGGVNEQFF. The CDR3 DNA sequence: TGTGCCAGCAGTTCGCCGAGCGGGGGGGTCAATGAGCAGTTCTTC.

CDR3 region: CASSQDFTSGGTSTDTQYF. In nucleotides, the CDR3 is TGTGCCAGCAGCCAAGATTTCACTAGCGGGGGAACTAGCACAGATACGCAGTATTTT. This chain uses TRBV14 with TRBJ2-3, with 11 bases aligning to TRBD2. The germline gives CDR1 SGHDN, CDR2 FVKESK. V shed 0 bases and J 0 bases; nucleotides not matched to a gene: 8. CDR3 length: 19 residues.

CDR3 nucleotide sequence: TGTGCCAGCAGCTACCGGGACTTTTCCTACGAGCAGTACTTC. Translated: CASSYRDFSYEQYF. The J gene is TRBJ2-7, the V gene TRBV7-8, with a weak D call TRBD2 (6 bases). This CDR3 region has 14 residues. Germline CDR1 is SGHVS and CDR2 is FQNEAQ. The V and J ends lost 4 bases and 1 base respectively, with 11 bases between them.

The chain combines TRBV19 with TRBJ1-2, with 7 bases matching TRBD1. The V segment lost 4 bases and the J segment 8 bases; nucleotides outside the gene matches: 10. This CDR3 contains 14 residues. Germline V lookup: CDR1 LNHDA, CDR2 SQIVND (reference sequence). The CDR3 bases are TGTGCCAGTAGTAGGAGTGGACAGGCTGTGGGCTACACCTTC. Translation gives CASSRSGQAVGYTF.

About this clone itself: An end of the junction differs from the germline gene, which may be a read error. The chain combines TRBV30 with TRBJ1-2, with unresolved D. Looked up from germline, CDR1 is GTSNPN and CDR2 is SVGIG (reference sequence). The CDR3 length is 11 residues. Here the CDR3 DNA reads TGTGCCTGGAGTCGGCACTATGGCCACACCTTC. It is translated as CAWSRHYGHTF.

Notes on this clone: The identical CDR3 is also encoded by other nucleotide sequences in the sample. The chain uses TRBV5-1 and TRBJ2-5, with TRBD1 as a possible D gene (6 bases). Germline assignment: CDR1 SGHRS and CDR2 YFSETQ. The CDR3 runs to 13 residues. V shed 5 bases and J shed 3 bases, with 11 bases lying between them. CDR3 region: CASRPGQKETQYF. CDR3 coding DNA: TGCGCCAGCAGACCAGGACAGAAAGAGACCCAGTACTTC.

The V call is TRBV5-5, the J call TRBJ2-4; 10 nucleotides align to TRBD2. CDR1 is SGHKS and CDR2 is YYEKEE in the germline V gene (reference sequence). The CDR3 consists of 17 residues. V gave up 2 bases and J gave up 7 bases; unmatched junction bases: 12. CDR3 in DNA: TGTGCCAGCAGCTTTTATGGAGCGGGGGGGCCAGCGAACATTCAGTACTTC. It encodes CASSFYGAGGPANIQYF.